The clone carrying this TCR beta chain was observed a handful of times. Its antigen is unidentified. The data are from a study of T cell repertoires in cytomegalovirus infection. Study-wide context: CMV infection together with matching HLA type was indicated by public TCR beta signatures. Study-level findings and limits: CMV-specific TCR beta clonotypes restricted by HLA-C dominated the ex vivo response.

Germline values: CDR1 SGHRS, CDR2 YFSETQ. The CDR3 contains 18 residues. Between the trimmed V and J ends, which lost 3 bases and 5 bases, there was a span of 24 bases. TCRdb itself ran the reads through MiXCR, one entry per CDR3 protein. Among roughly 280,000 distinct CDR3 sequences listed, 20% to 25% were seen once. The chain recombines TRBV5-1 with TRBJ2-1; D possibly matches TRBD1 or TRBD2 (7 bases each). This clonotype originated in a human donor in good health (CMV status not recorded). Some clones in this sample may be carry-over from other donors' samples. The sample in question was cultured PBMCs, obtained from culture after CMV antigen stimulation. DNA of the CDR3: TGCGCCAGCAGCTCCCAAAGGGGGCGGGGAGGGAACCACAATGAGCAGTTCTTC. Its translation: CASSSQRGRGGNHNEQFF. Complete variable domain (other parts from reference TRBV5-1 and TRBJ2-1): KAGVTQTPRYLIKTRGQQVTLSCSPISGHRSVSWYQQTPGQGLQFLFEYFSETQRNKGNFPGRFSGRQFSNSRSEMNVSTLELGDSALYLCASSSQRGRGGNHNEQFFGPGTRLTVL.